A selection of T cell receptor beta chains follows, all from one sample in a study of Tregs in tolerant kidney transplant recipients. TCRdb keeps only in-frame clones here, not all; method: immunoSEQ multiplex PCR. The sample comprises 85,000 to 100,000 clones, 93% of which are singletons, and 0.35% to 0.55% rests with the top ten. The sample here was CD4+ T cells from blood, taken before the transplant. The receptors come from a human donor who received a combined kidney and bone marrow transplant. The CDR3 runs from the conserved cysteine through the conserved F or W. The D gene is left open where the match is weak. Clone size is shown for a subset of rows, as once, few, many or a class of expanded clone.

TRBJ2-1 TRBV6-6 TRBD1 NA TGTGCCAGCATAGGGGGGCTAGGACAGGGGGAAGCTGAGCAGTTCTTC CASIGGLGQGEAEQFF
TRBJ2-3 TRBV2 NA NA TGTGCCAGCATGGATGTACTAGTTATATATACGCAGTATTTT CASMDVLVIYTQYF
TRBJ2-5 TRBV7-9 TRBD2 NA TGTGCCAGCAGCTTAGCGAGTCGTGTAGGCGGGGGGGCTCAGGAGACCCAGTACTTC CASSLASRVGGGAQETQYF
TRBJ2-7 TRBV30 NA NA TGTGCCTGGACGGTCCCCTCCAGGGGTTCCTACGAGCAGTACTTC CAWTVPSRGSYEQYF
TRBJ2-1 TRBV27 NA NA TGTGCCAGCAGTCCTACCAGGGCCATCTCCTACAATGAGCAGTTCTTC CASSPTRAISYNEQFF
TRBJ1-2 TRBV7-2 NA NA TGTGCCAGCAGCTTAGATCAGAACTATGGCTACACCTTC CASSLDQNYGYTF
TRBJ2-5 TRBV5-1 TRBD2 NA TGCGCCAGCAGCTTGGTAGCGGGACAAAACCAAGAGACCCAGTACTTC CASSLVAGQNQETQYF
TRBJ2-7 TRBV2 TRBD1 NA TGTGCCAGCAGCCACCCGGGACAGCCCCCCTACGAGCAGTACTTC CASSHPGQPPYEQYF
TRBJ2-1 TRBV4-1 TRBD2 NA TGCGCCAGCAGCCAAGAAGGACTAGCGGGAGGGTTCAATGAGCAGTTCTTC CASSQEGLAGGFNEQFF
TRBJ2-3 TRBV10-3 TRBD2 NA TGTGCCACCGGGGGGGGAACTACTAGCACAGATACGCAGTATTTT CATGGGTTSTDTQYF
TRBJ1-2 TRBV28 TRBD1 NA TGTGCCAGCAGTTTGTCTGGGACAGGGGGTTTCTATGGCTACACCTTC CASSLSGTGGFYGYTF
TRBJ2-7 TRBV11-3 TRBD2 NA TGTGCCAGCAGCTTAGAGGGACTAGCGGGAGAGGAGCAGTACTTC CASSLEGLAGEEQYF
TRBJ1-4 TRBV4-3 NA few TGCGCCAGCAGCCCCCGTTGGAGTGAAAAACTGTTTTTT CASSPRWSEKLFF
TRBJ1-1 TRBV5-1 NA NA TGCGCCAGCAGCTTGGAGGTCAGGATGAACACTGAAGCTTTCTTT CASSLEVRMNTEAFF
TRBJ2-2 TRBV19 TRBD2 NA TGTGCCAGTACCCCCCGGGGGGGGCGAGGCACCGGGGAGCTGTTTTTT CASTPRGGRGTGELFF
TRBJ2-7 TRBV18 NA once TGTGCCAGCTCCTTGACGGAGGGGGCAGTGCTCGAGCAGTACTTC CASSLTEGAVLEQYF
TRBJ2-7 TRBV9 TRBD1 NA TGTGCCAGCAGCCAAACCGGGACAGGGGTCTACGAGCAGTACTTC CASSQTGTGVYEQYF
TRBJ1-2 TRBV7-2 NA NA TGTGCCAGCAGCTTTTACGGCAGGGAAGGAGGCTACACCTTC CASSFYGREGGYTF
TRBJ1-5 TRBV5-6 NA NA TGTGCCAGCAGCTTGTATGGGGGGGGCAATCAGCCCCAGCATTTT CASSLYGGGNQPQHF
TRBJ1-1 TRBV5-1 NA NA TGCGCCAGCAGTTCAGAGCCGGGACTCAACACTGAAGCTTTCTTT CASSSEPGLNTEAFF
TRBJ1-3 TRBV2 NA NA TGTGCCAGCCAGTTACCTGGAAACACCATATATTTT CASQLPGNTIYF
TRBJ1-2 TRBV5-5 NA NA TGTGCCAGCAGCTTGCTAGAGGGAACTTTGGGCTACACCTTC CASSLLEGTLGYTF
TRBJ1-4 TRBV10-3 NA few TGTGCCATCAGTCCAGCAGGATTGGAAAAACTGTTTTTT CAISPAGLEKLFF
TRBJ2-3 TRBV30 NA NA TGTGCCTCCGAGGGAGGTTGGACAGATACGCAGTATTTT CASEGGWTDTQYF
TRBJ1-2 TRBV27 NA NA TGTGCCAGCAGTTGGCAGGGTAGCTATGGCTACACCTTC CASSWQGSYGYTF
TRBJ2-1 TRBV4-3 TRBD2 NA TGCGCCAGCAGCCGCAATTTAGCGGGGGACTACAATGAGCAGTTCTTC CASSRNLAGDYNEQFF
TRBJ2-1 TRBV5-1 NA NA TGCGCCAGCAGCTTGTCCAGGCAAGGTTACAATGAGCAGTTCTTC CASSLSRQGYNEQFF
TRBJ1-4 TRBV11-3 TRBD1 NA TGTGCCAGCAGCCCCCGAGAGGGGACAGGGGGAGAAAAACTGTTTTTT CASSPREGTGGEKLFF
TRBJ2-6 TRBV11-1 NA NA TGTGCCAGCAGCTTAGCGTGTAAGTATCTAAGGGCCAACGTCCTGACTTTC CASSLACKYLRANVLTF
TRBJ2-1 TRBV10-3 NA few TGTGCCATCAGAGGCGCGGTTTCGAATGAGCAGTTCTTC CAIRGAVSNEQFF
TRBJ1-2 TRBV19 TRBD1 NA TGTGCCAGTAGTATCGCGACAGGGACAGGAGGGGGCACCTTC CASSIATGTGGGTF
TRBJ2-7 TRBV4-2 NA NA TGTGCCAGCAGCCAAACTGGTCGAGTAAGAGAAGAGCAGTACTTC CASSQTGRVREEQYF
TRBJ2-2 TRBV29-1 TRBD2 NA TGCAGCGTGGGACTAGGCACGATCACCGGGGAGCTGTTTTTT CSVGLGTITGELFF
TRBJ2-2 TRBV5-4 NA NA TGTGCCAGCAGCTTGAAACAGTCGACCGGGGAGCTGTTTTTT CASSLKQSTGELFF
TRBJ2-4 TRBV2 TRBD2 NA TGTGCCAGCAGTATAGGACTAGCTGCCAAAAACATTCAGTACTTC CASSIGLAAKNIQYF
TRBJ2-3 TRBV27 NA NA TGTGCCAGCAGTTCCCCCAACGGGGGAGATACGCAGTATTTT CASSSPNGGDTQYF
TRBJ2-7 TRBV19 TRBD2 NA TGTGCCAGTAGTACCTCCTTTACTAGCGGGAGGGCCGTTGGGAACGAGCAGTACTTC CASSTSFTSGRAVGNEQYF
TRBJ2-1 TRBV6-5 TRBD1 NA TGTGCCAGCAGCTTCCGGGACAGTGGGTTCGATGAGCAGTTCTTC CASSFRDSGFDEQFF
TRBJ1-6 TRBV5-1 TRBD1 NA TGCGCCAGCAGCTTGACAGGGGCAGGTAATTCCCCCCTCCACTTT CASSLTGAGNSPLHF
TRBJ1-1 TRBV7-9 NA NA TGTGCCAGCAGCTTTCTAATGAACACTGAAGCTTTCTTT CASSFLMNTEAFF
TRBJ1-1 TRBV19 TRBD1 NA TGTGCCAGTAGTCTCCTGTTAGCGCGGGACAGAAACACTGAAGCTTTCTTT CASSLLLARDRNTEAFF